The 24 T cell receptor beta chains presented below share a single source sample, sequenced in a study of cytomegalovirus exposure and HLA in healthy donors. The PCR employed 60 Vbeta primers together with 13 Jbeta primers. Only in-frame clones appear in the TCRdb table, and some are missing; sequencing was by immunoSEQ multiplex PCR. This sample carries about 25,000 clones, 75% to 85% of them seen once, and the ten largest clones take more than 4.5%. Sequences were obtained from PBMCs. The receptors shown here come from a male donor in good health and CMV-seronegative.

The chain is built from TRBV5-4 and TRBJ1-1; tentative D call: TRBD1 (5 bases). The germline CDR1 and CDR2 sequences are SGHNT and YYREEE (reference sequence). Deletions cut 6 bases from V and 5 bases from J, with 20 bases between. CDR3 length: 15 amino acids. The CDR3 loop reads CASTLGGGGATEAFF. CDR3 nucleotide sequence: TGTGCCAGCACCCTTGGGGGGGGTGGGGCGACTGAAGCTTTCTTT.

This clone was detected a few times. This chain connects TRBV7-2 to TRBJ1-1; no firm D call. V gave up 5 bases and J gave up 6 bases, with 16 bases separating them. The germline V gene encodes CDR1 SGHTA and CDR2 FQGNSA. This CDR3 has 14 amino acids. The CDR3 bases are TGTGCCAGCAGCCCCGAAGGGAGAGTTGCTGAAGCTTTCTTT. This gives the protein CASSPEGRVAEAFF.

This clone was observed a few times. The chain is built from TRBV6-5 and TRBJ2-1, with 10 bases aligning to TRBD1. CDR3 length equals 14 residues. With 5 bases clipped from V and 10 bases from J, the junction kept 8 bases outside the gene matches. Germline assignment: CDR1 MNHEY and CDR2 SVGAGI. The CDR3 nucleotides are TGTGCCAGCAGTGAGGACAGGGGGTCGAGGGAGCAGTTCTTC. Translated: CASSEDRGSREQFF.

This clone came up a few times. This rearrangement joins TRBV7-2 to TRBJ2-5; D is perhaps TRBD2 (5 bases). Germline V CDR1 and CDR2: SGHTA, FQGNSA. The CDR3 extends over 14 amino acids. Deletions cut 5 bases from V and 4 bases from J, with 14 bases between. CDR3 loop: CASSQGGRGETQYF. The CDR3 bases are TGTGCCAGCAGCCAAGGAGGTCGGGGAGAGACCCAGTACTTC.

Note on this clone: This CDR3 is also generated by other DNA sequences in the sample. The chain links TRBV28 to TRBJ2-4, with 9 bases aligning to TRBD2. Germline V gives CDR1 MDHEN, CDR2 SYDVKM. The CDR3 sequence is 16 residues long. The trim removed 5 bases at V and 0 bases at J, leaving 5 bases unmatched. The CDR3 coding sequence is TGTGCCAGCAGTCATCAAGCGGGAGGAGCCAAAAACATTCAGTACTTC. Protein sequence: CASSHQAGGAKNIQYF. The full variable domain, its missing parts supplied by reference TRBV28 and TRBJ2-4, is DVKVTQSSRYLVKRTGEKVFLECVQDMDHENMFWYRQDPGLGLRLIYFSYDVKMKEKGDIPEGYSVSREKKERFSLILESASTNQTSMYLCASSHQAGGAKNIQYFGAGTRLSVL.

This clone was counted only a few times. The gene calls are TRBV6-5 and TRBJ2-2; D perhaps matches TRBD2 (6 bases). Per germline, CDR1 MNHEY and CDR2 SVGAGI. With 4 bases removed from V and 4 bases from J, the gap between germline ends came to 13 bases. The CDR3 covers 15 residues. CDR3 residues: CASSSGTGATGELFF. CDR3 DNA sequence: TGTGCCAGCAGTTCCGGGACTGGGGCCACCGGGGAGCTGTTTTTT.

V gene TRBV7-2 combines with J gene TRBJ2-4, with 7 bases aligning to TRBD2. This CDR3 has 14 amino acids. The V gene end was trimmed by 0 bases and the J gene end by 4 bases; junction bases not matched to a gene: 0. The germline V gene has CDR1 SGHTA and CDR2 FQGNSA. CDR3: CASSLAGGKNIQYF. Here the CDR3 DNA reads TGTGCCAGCAGCTTAGCCGGGGGGAAAAACATTCAGTACTTC.

The V and J genes are TRBV6-6 and TRBJ2-7; TRBD1 agrees at 10 bases. The CDR3 runs 15 residues. Germline V lookup: CDR1 MNHNY, CDR2 SVGAGI (reference sequence). The J segment lost 4 bases and the V segment lost 4 bases, leaving 7 bases of the junction unmatched. The CDR3 is CASSSRTGGGYEQYF. For the CDR3, the DNA is TGTGCCAGCAGTTCCCGGACAGGGGGTGGGTACGAGCAGTACTTC.

The chain recombines TRBV27 with TRBJ2-2; 7 bases match TRBD2. Germline values: CDR1 MNHEY, CDR2 SMNVEV (reference sequence). The CDR3 contains 15 residues. V was pared by 2 bases and J by 6 bases, with 6 bases of the junction left unmatched. This CDR3 is CASSLGLGRAGELFF. DNA for the CDR3: TGTGCCAGCAGTTTAGGACTAGGGAGGGCCGGGGAGCTGTTTTTT.

The chain couples TRBV28 to TRBJ2-5, with 7 bases that match TRBD2. Matching the DNA end better, TRBJ2-7 makes the J call doubtful. The CDR3 totals 14 residues. The germline V gene has CDR1 MDHEN and CDR2 SYDVKM. The CDR3 here is CASSQRDGTYEQYF. DNA of the CDR3: TGTGCCAGCAGCCAGCGGGACGGGACCTACGAGCAGTACTTC.

V and J are TRBV9 and TRBJ2-1; 8 nucleotides match TRBD2. V was clipped by 0 bases and J by 7 bases; unmatched bases: 12. Germline V gives CDR1 SGDLS, CDR2 YYNGEE. This CDR3 has 17 residues. The CDR3 here is CASSVEGWSGSQNEQFF. CDR3 DNA: TGTGCCAGCAGCGTAGAGGGTTGGAGCGGGAGTCAGAATGAGCAGTTCTTC.

The chain links TRBV29-1 to TRBJ2-5, with 7 bases lining up with TRBD2. The trim removed 1 base at V and 6 bases at J, leaving 17 bases unmatched. Germline CDR1 SQVTM, CDR2 ANQGSEA. The CDR3 is 17 amino acids. The chain's CDR3 is CSVEATGEGTRGKTQYF. The DNA of the CDR3 is TGCAGCGTTGAAGCTACGGGGGAGGGGACTCGCGGGAAGACCCAGTACTTC.

V usage is TRBV7-6 and J usage is TRBJ2-3; D unresolved. Germline V gene data show CDR1 as SGHVS and CDR2 as FNYEAQ. Trimming cost V 5 bases and J 2 bases, with 5 bases left between them. The CDR3 has 12 amino acids. CDR3 in amino acids: CASSPDTDTQYF. The DNA of the CDR3 is TGTGCCAGCAGCCCAGACACAGATACGCAGTATTTT.

This clone occurred once. The chain carries TRBV9 and TRBJ2-5; 13 nucleotides agree with TRBD2. Germline-derived CDR1 and CDR2 are SGDLS and YYNGEE. The CDR3 is 14 amino acids. V shed 0 bases, J shed 11 bases, and the junction held 4 bases outside the gene matches. DNA for the CDR3: TGTGCCAGCAGCGTAGGACTAGCGGGGGGTGAGCAGTACTTC. As protein: CASSVGLAGGEQYF.

CDR3: CASSSTGTRPFSFSYEQYF. The CDR3 DNA sequence: TGCGCCAGCAGCTCAACCGGGACTAGACCCTTTTCCTTCTCCTACGAGCAGTACTTC. J is TRBJ2-7 and V is TRBV5-1; 8 bases match TRBD2. V lost 3 bases, J lost 0 bases, and 17 bases stayed unmatched. Germline loops: CDR1 SGHRS, CDR2 YFSETQ. The CDR3 covers 19 residues. Complete variable domain (other parts from reference TRBV5-1 and TRBJ2-7): KAGVTQTPRYLIKTRGQQVTLSCSPISGHRSVSWYQQTPGQGLQFLFEYFSETQRNKGNFPGRFSGRQFSNSRSEMNVSTLELGDSALYLCASSSTGTRPFSFSYEQYFGPGTRLTVT.

This clone was detected only once. This chain uses TRBV28 with TRBJ2-7; TRBD1 aligns across 7 bases. Germline assignment: CDR1 MDHEN and CDR2 SYDVKM. The CDR3 runs to 12 residues. With V trimmed by 6 bases and J by 4 bases, 3 bases remained unmatched. The CDR3 loop is CASRRGLYEQYF. CDR3 nucleotide sequence: TGTGCCAGCAGGAGGGGGCTATACGAGCAGTACTTC.

This rearrangement joins TRBV11-2 to TRBJ2-2; the D gene is possibly TRBD1 (6 bases). This CDR3 has 14 amino acids. In germline, CDR1 is SGHAT, CDR2 FQNNGV. Trimming took off 2 bases at V and 4 bases at J, with 8 bases between the two ends. CDR3 nucleotides: TGTGCCAGCAGCTTAACAGGGAGCACCGGGGAGCTGTTTTTT. Protein: CASSLTGSTGELFF.

The chain carries TRBV27 and TRBJ2-5; the match to TRBD1 covers 8 bases. V gave up 5 bases and J gave up 3 bases; unmatched junction bases: 11. There are 16 residues in the CDR3. CDR1 and CDR2 from the germline V gene are MNHEY and SMNVEV (reference sequence). CDR3 bases: TGTGCCAGCAGTATACAGGGGGTAAATACTAAAGAGACCCAGTACTTC. It encodes CASSIQGVNTKETQYF.

The chain combines TRBV6-4 with TRBJ2-2; 8 bases are a match to TRBD1. The CDR3 is 15 residues long. Germline V gene data show CDR1 as MRHNA and CDR2 as SNTAGT. V lost 2 bases to trimming and J lost 1 base; unmatched junction nucleotides: 0. CDR3 loop: CASSDGTGNTGELFF. The CDR3 DNA follows: TGTGCCAGCAGTGACGGGACAGGGAACACCGGGGAGCTGTTTTTT.

The chain employs TRBV14 and TRBJ2-7; 9 bases are shared with TRBD2. From germline, CDR1 is SGHDN and CDR2 FVKESK. CDR3 length: 15 residues. V gave up 3 bases and J gave up 1 base; unmatched junction bases: 4. The CDR3 here is CASSQSSGRSYEQYF. As DNA, the CDR3 is TGTGCCAGCAGCCAGAGTAGCGGGAGATCCTACGAGCAGTACTTC.

The chain recombines TRBV21-1 with TRBJ1-5; TRBD1 is the table's D call and was not checked against the DNA. TRBV21-1 corresponds to a pseudogene. The CDR3 runs 14 residues. CDR3 coding DNA: TGTGCCAGCAGCCCGACAGGGGTGTACCAGCCCCAGCATTTT. Amino acids: CASSPTGVYQPQHF.

J is TRBJ2-1 and V is TRBV20-1; D not certain. The germline V gene encodes CDR1 DFQATT and CDR2 SNEGSKA (reference sequence). Trimming left V 5 bases short and J 10 bases short, with 9 bases between. The CDR3 extends over 10 amino acids. For the CDR3, the DNA is TGCAGTGCTGTCGGTAACGAGCAGTTCTTC. Protein sequence: CSAVGNEQFF.

The V and J genes are TRBV7-2 and TRBJ2-1, with 9 bases that match TRBD1. This CDR3 is built from 16 residues. V was pared by 6 bases and J by 3 bases, with 9 bases of the junction left unmatched. Germline V gene sequence: CDR1 SGHTA, CDR2 FQGNSA. CDR3 bases: TGTGCCAGCAGTCGTAGTACAGGGGGCTTCTACAATGAGCAGTTCTTC. It specifies CASSRSTGGFYNEQFF.

The chain carries TRBV5-6 and TRBJ2-5; D not resolved. The CDR3 length is 13 residues. The germline CDR1 and CDR2 sequences are SGHDT and YYEEEE. Trimming stripped 1 base from V and 0 bases from J, with 4 bases between. The chain's CDR3 is CASSLTDQETQYF. DNA of the CDR3: TGTGCCAGCAGCTTGACAGACCAAGAGACCCAGTACTTC.